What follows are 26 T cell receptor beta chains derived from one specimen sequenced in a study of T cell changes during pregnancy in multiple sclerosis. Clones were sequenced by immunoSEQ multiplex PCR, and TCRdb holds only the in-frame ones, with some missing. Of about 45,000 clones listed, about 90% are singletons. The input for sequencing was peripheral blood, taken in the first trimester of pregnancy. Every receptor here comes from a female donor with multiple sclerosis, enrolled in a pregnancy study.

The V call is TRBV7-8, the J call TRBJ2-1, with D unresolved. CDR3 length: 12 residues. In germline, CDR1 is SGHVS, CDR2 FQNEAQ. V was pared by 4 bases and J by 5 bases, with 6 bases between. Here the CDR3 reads CASSSGNNEQFF. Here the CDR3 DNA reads TGTGCCAGCAGCTCAGGAAACAATGAGCAGTTCTTC.

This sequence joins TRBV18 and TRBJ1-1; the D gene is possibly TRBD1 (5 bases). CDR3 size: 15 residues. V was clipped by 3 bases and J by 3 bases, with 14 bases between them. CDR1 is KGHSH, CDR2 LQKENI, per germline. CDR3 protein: CASSPGRGGYTEAFF. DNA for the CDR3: TGTGCCAGCTCACCGGGGCGGGGGGGTTACACTGAAGCTTTCTTT.

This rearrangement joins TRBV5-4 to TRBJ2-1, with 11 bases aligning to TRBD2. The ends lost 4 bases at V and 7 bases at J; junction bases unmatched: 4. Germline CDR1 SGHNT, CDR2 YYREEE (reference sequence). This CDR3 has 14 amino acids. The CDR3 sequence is CASSPRTSGNEQFF. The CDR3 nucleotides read TGTGCCAGCAGCCCGCGGACTAGCGGGAATGAGCAGTTCTTC.

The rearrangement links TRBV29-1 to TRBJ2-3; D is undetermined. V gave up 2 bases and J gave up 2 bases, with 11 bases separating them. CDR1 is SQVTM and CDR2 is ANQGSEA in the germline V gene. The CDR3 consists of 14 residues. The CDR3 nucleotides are TGCAGCGTTGAACGGGTCCCCCCCACAGATACGCAGTATTTT. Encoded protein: CSVERVPPTDTQYF.

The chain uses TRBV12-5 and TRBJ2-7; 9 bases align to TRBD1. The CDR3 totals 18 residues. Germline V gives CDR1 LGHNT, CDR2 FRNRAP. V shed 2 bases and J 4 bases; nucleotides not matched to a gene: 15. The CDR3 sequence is CASGLNPDGTGIIYEQYF. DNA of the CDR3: TGTGCTAGTGGTTTGAACCCGGACGGGACAGGGATAATATACGAGCAGTACTTC.

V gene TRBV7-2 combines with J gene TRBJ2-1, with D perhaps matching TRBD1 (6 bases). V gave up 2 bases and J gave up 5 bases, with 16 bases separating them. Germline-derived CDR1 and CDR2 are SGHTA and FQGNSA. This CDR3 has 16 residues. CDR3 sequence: CASSLSRTVVNNEQFF. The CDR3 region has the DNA TGTGCCAGCAGCTTATCCCGGACAGTGGTAAACAATGAGCAGTTCTTC.

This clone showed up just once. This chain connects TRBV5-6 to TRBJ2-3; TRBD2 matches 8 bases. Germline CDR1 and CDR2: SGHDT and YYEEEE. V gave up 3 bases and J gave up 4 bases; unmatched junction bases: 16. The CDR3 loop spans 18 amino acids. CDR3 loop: CASSSLGTGGAPADTQYF. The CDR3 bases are TGTGCCAGCAGCTCCCTGGGGACCGGGGGGGCCCCCGCAGATACGCAGTATTTT.

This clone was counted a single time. CDR3 in amino acids: CAWTGYGETQYF. Here the CDR3 DNA reads TGTGCCTGGACAGGGTACGGAGAGACCCAGTACTTC. This rearrangement joins TRBV30 to TRBJ2-5, with D possibly being TRBD1 (5 bases). The CDR3 covers 12 residues. V gave up 4 bases and J gave up 4 bases, with 10 bases separating them. From germline, CDR1 is GTSNPN and CDR2 SVGIG (reference sequence).

The CDR3 protein is CASSIMRGGEQFF. In nucleotides, the CDR3 is TGTGCCAGTAGTATTATGAGGGGAGGTGAGCAGTTCTTC. The chain combines TRBV19 with TRBJ2-1; D might be TRBD2 (6 bases). CDR1 is LNHDA and CDR2 is SQIVND in the germline V gene (reference sequence). Trimming left V 3 bases short and J 9 bases short, with 12 bases between. The CDR3 runs 13 residues.

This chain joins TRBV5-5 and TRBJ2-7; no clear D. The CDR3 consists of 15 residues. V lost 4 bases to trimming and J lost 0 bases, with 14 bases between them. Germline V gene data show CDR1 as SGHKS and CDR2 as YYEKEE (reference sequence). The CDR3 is CASSVLVVASYEQYF. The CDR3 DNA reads TGTGCCAGCAGCGTTCTCGTTGTGGCCTCCTACGAGCAGTACTTC.

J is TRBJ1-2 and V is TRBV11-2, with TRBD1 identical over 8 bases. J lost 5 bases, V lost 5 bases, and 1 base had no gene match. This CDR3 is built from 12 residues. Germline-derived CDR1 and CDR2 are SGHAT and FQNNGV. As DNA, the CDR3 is TGTGCCAGCAGCACAGGGGGGTATGGCTACACCTTC. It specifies CASSTGGYGYTF. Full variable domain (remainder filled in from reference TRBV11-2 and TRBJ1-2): EAGVAQSPRYKIIEKRQSVAFWCNPISGHATLYWYQQILGQGPKLLIQFQNNGVVDDSQLPKDRFSAERLKGVDSTLKIQPAKLEDSAVYLCASSTGGYGYTFGSGTRLTVV.

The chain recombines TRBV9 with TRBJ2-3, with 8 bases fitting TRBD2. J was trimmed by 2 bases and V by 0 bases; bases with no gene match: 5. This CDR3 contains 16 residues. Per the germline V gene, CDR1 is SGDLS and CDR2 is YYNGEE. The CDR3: CASSVVASGYTDTQYF. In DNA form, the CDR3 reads TGTGCCAGCAGCGTAGTCGCTAGCGGGTACACAGATACGCAGTATTTT.

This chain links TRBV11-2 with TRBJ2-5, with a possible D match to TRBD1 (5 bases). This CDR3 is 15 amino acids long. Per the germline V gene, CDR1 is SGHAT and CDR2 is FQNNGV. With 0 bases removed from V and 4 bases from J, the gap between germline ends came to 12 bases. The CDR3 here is CASSLERGLGETQYF. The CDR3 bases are TGTGCCAGCAGCTTAGAAAGGGGCCTCGGAGAGACCCAGTACTTC.

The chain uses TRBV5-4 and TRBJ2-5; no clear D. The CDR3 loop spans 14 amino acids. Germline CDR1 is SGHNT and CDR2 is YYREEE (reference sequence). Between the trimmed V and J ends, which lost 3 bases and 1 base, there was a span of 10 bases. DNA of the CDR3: TGTGCCAGCAGCTCCAGGTTGGGCCAAGAGACCCAGTACTTC. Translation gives CASSSRLGQETQYF. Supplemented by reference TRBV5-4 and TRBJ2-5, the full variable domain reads ETGVTQSPTHLIKTRGQQVTLRCSSQSGHNTVSWYQQALGQGPQFIFQYYREEENGRGNFPPRFSGLQFPNYSSELNVNALELDDSALYLCASSSRLGQETQYFGPGTRLLVL.

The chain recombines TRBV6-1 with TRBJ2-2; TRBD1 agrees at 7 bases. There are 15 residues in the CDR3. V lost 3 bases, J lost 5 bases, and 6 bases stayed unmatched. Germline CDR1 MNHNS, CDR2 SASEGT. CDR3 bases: TGTGCCAGCAGTGATTTAGGGGGCCGGACCGGGGAGCTGTTTTTT. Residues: CASSDLGGRTGELFF.

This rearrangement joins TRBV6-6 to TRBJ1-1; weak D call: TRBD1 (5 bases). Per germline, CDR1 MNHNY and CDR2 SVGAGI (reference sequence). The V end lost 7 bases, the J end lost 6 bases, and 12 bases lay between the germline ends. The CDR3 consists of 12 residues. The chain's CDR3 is CASNQQASEAFF. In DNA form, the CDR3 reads TGTGCCAGCAATCAACAGGCCTCTGAAGCTTTCTTT.

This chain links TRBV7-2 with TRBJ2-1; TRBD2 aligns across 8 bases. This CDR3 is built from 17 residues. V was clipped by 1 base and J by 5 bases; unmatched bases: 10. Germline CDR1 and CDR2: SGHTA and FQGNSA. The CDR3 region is CASSLVYGGAGNNEQFF. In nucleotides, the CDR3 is TGTGCCAGCAGCTTAGTGTACGGGGGGGCGGGGAACAATGAGCAGTTCTTC.

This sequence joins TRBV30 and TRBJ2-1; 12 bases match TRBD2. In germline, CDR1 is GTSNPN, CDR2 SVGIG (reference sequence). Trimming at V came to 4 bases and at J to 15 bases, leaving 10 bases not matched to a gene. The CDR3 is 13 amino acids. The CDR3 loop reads CAWTLLAGGPRFF. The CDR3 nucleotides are TGTGCCTGGACCCTACTAGCGGGGGGCCCCCGGTTCTTC.

CDR3 amino acids: CASSAQAEPSSGANVLTF. CDR3 bases: TGTGCCAGCAGCGCCCAGGCAGAACCCTCCTCTGGGGCCAACGTCCTGACTTTC. The rearrangement uses TRBV13 and TRBJ2-6; D uncertain. V was shortened by 5 bases and J by 0 bases, with 17 bases between the two germline ends. Germline V gene sequence: CDR1 PRHDT, CDR2 FYEKMQ (reference sequence). CDR3 size: 18 residues.

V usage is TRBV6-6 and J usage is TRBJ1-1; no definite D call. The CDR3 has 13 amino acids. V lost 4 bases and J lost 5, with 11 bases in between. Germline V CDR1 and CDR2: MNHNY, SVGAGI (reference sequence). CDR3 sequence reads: CASSSPGVTEAFF. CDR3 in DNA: TGTGCCAGCAGTTCCCCGGGTGTTACTGAAGCTTTCTTT.

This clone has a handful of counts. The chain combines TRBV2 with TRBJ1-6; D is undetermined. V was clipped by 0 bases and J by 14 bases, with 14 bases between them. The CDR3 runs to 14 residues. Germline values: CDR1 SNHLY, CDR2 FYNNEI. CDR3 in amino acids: CASSEALLIRALHF. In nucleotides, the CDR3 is TGTGCCAGCAGTGAAGCGCTTCTAATCCGAGCCCTCCACTTT.

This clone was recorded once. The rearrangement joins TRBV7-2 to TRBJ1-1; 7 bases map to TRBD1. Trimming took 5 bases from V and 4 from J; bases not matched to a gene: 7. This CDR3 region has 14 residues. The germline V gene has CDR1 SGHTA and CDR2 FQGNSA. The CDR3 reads CASSLRQGSTEAFF. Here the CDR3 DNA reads TGTGCCAGCAGCCTACGACAGGGAAGCACTGAAGCTTTCTTT.

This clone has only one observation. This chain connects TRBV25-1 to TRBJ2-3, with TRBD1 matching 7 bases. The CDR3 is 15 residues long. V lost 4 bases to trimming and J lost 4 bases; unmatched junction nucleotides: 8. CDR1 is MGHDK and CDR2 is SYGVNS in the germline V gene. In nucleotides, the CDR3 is TGTGCCAGCAGTGCTGGACAGGTTCTTGCAGATACGCAGTATTTT. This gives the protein CASSAGQVLADTQYF.

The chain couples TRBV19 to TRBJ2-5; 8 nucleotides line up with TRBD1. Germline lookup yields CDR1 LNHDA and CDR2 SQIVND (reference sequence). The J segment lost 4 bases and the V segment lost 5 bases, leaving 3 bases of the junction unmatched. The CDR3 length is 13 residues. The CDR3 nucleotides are TGTGCCAGTAGTTCCGACAGGGGAGAGACCCAGTACTTC. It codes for CASSSDRGETQYF.

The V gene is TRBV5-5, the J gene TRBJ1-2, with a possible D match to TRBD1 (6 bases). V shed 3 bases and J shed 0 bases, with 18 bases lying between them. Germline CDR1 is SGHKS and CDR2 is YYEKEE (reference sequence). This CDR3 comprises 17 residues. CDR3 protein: CASSSRQDIRANYGYTF. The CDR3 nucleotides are TGTGCCAGCAGCTCGAGACAGGACATCCGAGCTAACTATGGCTACACCTTC.

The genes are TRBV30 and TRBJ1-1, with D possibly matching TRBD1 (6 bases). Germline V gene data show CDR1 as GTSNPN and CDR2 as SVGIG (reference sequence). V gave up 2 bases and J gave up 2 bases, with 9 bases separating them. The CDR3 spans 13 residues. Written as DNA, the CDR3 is TGTGCCTGGAGTCTAGGGGGAAACACTGAAGCTTTCTTT. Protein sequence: CAWSLGGNTEAFF.